This T cell receptor beta chain originates from a study of cytomegalovirus exposure and HLA in healthy donors. PCR amplification relied on 60 Vbeta primers (plus 13 Jbeta primers). The data were produced by immunoSEQ multiplex PCR, yet TCRdb's version contains in-frame clones alone and is incomplete. The sample contains fewer than 130,000 clones, roughly 84% of which appear only once. Comment on this clone: Its antigen is undetermined.

Germline V gives CDR1 SQVTM, CDR2 ANQGSEA. The CDR3 totals 10 residues. With 5 bases removed from V and 3 bases from J, the gap between germline ends came to 4 bases. Study-level points and caveats: Earlier analysis looked at TCR beta V segments, and most were productive about 90% or about 30% of the time. Further analysis was carried out later, and it showed several of the most significant clusters appearing linked to common viral pathogens. Later on, an analysis showed TCR association rates differing by HLA locus, with DRB1 the most and HLA-C the fewest.

What was sequenced was PBMCs. The V gene is TRBV29-1, the J gene TRBJ1-1; D not certain. This TCR came from a man aged 30 to 39 in good health and CMV-seropositive. The CDR3 coding sequence is TGCAGCGTTTGGCACACTGAAGCTTTCTTT. This sequence encodes CSVWHTEAFF. Drawing the rest from reference TRBV29-1 and TRBJ1-1, the complete variable domain is SAVISQKPSRDICQRGTSLTIQCQVDSQVTMMFWYRQQPGQSLTLIATANQGSEATYESGFVIDKFPISRPNLTFSTLTVSNMSPEDSSIYLCSVWHTEAFFGQGTRLTVV.